Listed below are T cell receptor beta chains from one sample, sequenced in a study of T-cell memory formation after mild COVID-19. Each CDR3 protein gets one entry after TCRdb re-called the 5' RACE reads with MiXCR. Of around 130,000 distinct CDR3 sequences in the sample, 5% to 6.5% are singletons; the top ten hold under 2.5%. The source material was PBMCs or a T cell subset sorted from them (not recorded which). Receptor source: an adult woman who had mild COVID-19 (a few samples of this study predate the infection). Cell type and time point are not known. The CDR3 runs from the conserved cysteine through the conserved F or W. Each record gives: D gene, clone size, J gene, V gene, CDR3 length, CDR3 DNA, CDR3 protein. D genes are given only for firm matches. Rows give clone size only sometimes, using once, few, many, or a class for an expanded clone.

TRBD1 | few | TRBJ1-1 | TRBV5-1 | 12 | TGCGCCAGCAGCTTGGAGACAGGGCAAGCTTTCTTT | CASSLETGQAFF
- | many | TRBJ1-1 | TRBV5-1 | 15 | TGCGCCAGCAGTATTGGGGGTCCTATGAACACTGAAGCTTTCTTT | CASSIGGPMNTEAFF
- | few | TRBJ2-6 | TRBV7-9 | 15 | TGTGCCAGCAGCTTCAAACAGACTGGGGCCAACGTCCTGACTTTC | CASSFKQTGANVLTF
- | many | TRBJ2-7 | TRBV12-3/TRBV12-4 | 13 | TGTGCCAGCAGTGACGACGACGTCCACGAGCAGTACTTC | CASSDDDVHEQYF
- | few | TRBJ2-3 | TRBV23-1 | 21 | TGCGCCAGCAGTCAAACTCCCATTACAGAGCTGGACATCCCAGACACAGATACGCAGTATTTT | CASSQTPITELDIPDTDTQYF
TRBD2 | few | TRBJ2-3 | TRBV5-1 | 15 | TGCGCCAGCAGCGTAACTAGCGGCCCCACAGATACGCAGTATTTT | CASSVTSGPTDTQYF
- | many | TRBJ2-1 | TRBV5-1 | 13 | TGCGCCAGCAGCTTGTTTCAGGACAATGAGCAGTTCTTC | CASSLFQDNEQFF
- | few | TRBJ1-1 | TRBV20-1 | 15 | TGCAGTGCTAGGATCCATGCGGACGGCGGCACTGAAGCTTTCTTT | CSARIHADGGTEAFF
TRBD1 | - | TRBJ2-3 | TRBV6-5 | 14 | TGTGCCAGCAGTCCGACAGGGGACACAGATACGCAGTATTTT | CASSPTGDTDTQYF
- | many | TRBJ2-7 | TRBV7-9 | 12 | TGTGCCAGCGAGGCGGTCTCCTACGAGCAGTACTTC | CASEAVSYEQYF
- | - | TRBJ1-1 | TRBV30 | 13 | TGTGCCTGGAGTGGGGCCCCGAGCACTGAAGCTTTCTTT | CAWSGAPSTEAFF
TRBD2 | - | TRBJ2-7 | TRBV11-1 | 16 | TGTGCCAGCAGTCTGAGGGGACTAGCGGGTATCAACGAGCAGTACTTC | CASSLRGLAGINEQYF
- | few | TRBJ1-5 | TRBV30 | 14 | TGTGCCTGGAGTGCCAGGTGGGCTGGTCAGCCCCAGCATTTT | CAWSARWAGQPQHF
TRBD2 | - | TRBJ2-2 | TRBV9 | 16 | TGTGCCAGCAGCGTAGCGGACGGGAGGGTAACCGGGGAGCTGTTTTTT | CASSVADGRVTGELFF
TRBD2 | many | TRBJ2-1 | TRBV11-3 | 16 | TGTGCCAGCAGCCGCGGTAGCGGGAGCACGTACAATGAGCAGTTCTTC | CASSRGSGSTYNEQFF
- | few | TRBJ2-6 | TRBV18 | 14 | TGTGCCAGCTCCCAAGGCTCTGGGGCCAACGTCCTGACTTTC | CASSQGSGANVLTF
- | few | TRBJ2-1 | TRBV12-3/TRBV12-4 | 11 | TGTGCCAGCACTCAAGGGCATGAGCAGTTCTTC | CASTQGHEQFF
TRBD1 | - | TRBJ2-2 | TRBV6-2/TRBV6-3 | 16 | TGTGCCAGTGCCCCAGGACAGGCCGTTAACACCGGGGAGCTGTTTTTT | CASAPGQAVNTGELFF
- | - | TRBJ2-2 | TRBV9 | 17 | TGTGCCAGCAGCCTATGGTGGGACGTCCCGAACACCGGGGAGCTGTTTTTT | CASSLWWDVPNTGELFF
TRBD1 | few | TRBJ1-6 | TRBV20-1 | 13 | TGCAGTGCTAGAGCGGACAGGAATTCACCCCTCCACTTT | CSARADRNSPLHF
TRBD1 | many | TRBJ2-3 | TRBV12-3/TRBV12-4 | 14 | TGTGCCAGCAGTTTACCACAGGGGATGAATACGCAGTATTTT | CASSLPQGMNTQYF
TRBD2 | - | TRBJ2-2 | TRBV12-3/TRBV12-4 | 17 | TGTGCCAGCAGTTTAGGCGGGAGGGCCGAGTACACCGGGGAGCTGTTTTTT | CASSLGGRAEYTGELFF
- | - | TRBJ2-1 | TRBV29-1 | 11 | TGCAGCGCCGCGGGGTACAATGAGCAGTTCTTC | CSAAGYNEQFF
- | few | TRBJ2-3 | TRBV11-2 | 15 | TGTGCCAGCAGCTTAGGGTCCGGGGGCCCCGATACGCAGTATTTT | CASSLGSGGPDTQYF
TRBD1 | once | TRBJ1-1 | TRBV7-9 | 15 | TGTGCCAGCAGCTCCCGACAGGGGTGGGTTACTGAAGCTTTCTTT | CASSSRQGWVTEAFF
- | many | TRBJ1-4 | TRBV6-5 | 15 | TGTGCCAGCAGTTACTCGCCGGGGGGCGGTGAAAAACTGTTTTTT | CASSYSPGGGEKLFF
- | many | TRBJ2-7 | TRBV7-6 | 13 | TGTGCCAGCAGCTTAGGACCCCCCGCCGAGCAGTACTTC | CASSLGPPAEQYF
- | few | TRBJ1-4 | TRBV4-1 | 13 | TGCGCCAGCAGCCAAAGGGAAAACGAAAAACTGTTTTTT | CASSQRENEKLFF
- | few | TRBJ1-2 | TRBV29-1 | 13 | TGCAGCGTGGGACGCATAAATAAGGTTGGCTACACCTTC | CSVGRINKVGYTF
- | - | TRBJ1-1 | TRBV5-1 | 16 | TGCGCCAGCAGCCCCTCTTTCGGTCAGGAGAACACTGAAGCTTTCTTT | CASSPSFGQENTEAFF
- | few | TRBJ2-7 | TRBV9 | 15 | TGTGCCAGCAGCCCACAGGCGCTTAGCTCCTACGAGCAGTACTTC | CASSPQALSSYEQYF
- | few | TRBJ1-2 | TRBV7-2 | 15 | TGTGCCAGCAGCTTCCGGGACCCCCTAAACTATGGCTACACCTTC | CASSFRDPLNYGYTF
- | - | TRBJ2-5 | TRBV4-3 | 14 | TGCGCCAGCAGCTCACGGCGGGGACAAGAGACCCAGTACTTC | CASSSRRGQETQYF
- | many | TRBJ2-5 | TRBV7-2 | 13 | TGTGCCAGCAGCTTAGGTTTGGTGGAGACCCAGTACTTC | CASSLGLVETQYF
TRBD1 | few | TRBJ2-7 | TRBV10-3 | 12 | TGTGCCACCTCGGACAGGGTCGGCGAGCAGTACTTC | CATSDRVGEQYF
TRBD2 | few | TRBJ2-1 | TRBV4-3 | 16 | TGCGCCAGCAGCCAAGACCTAGCGGGAGCCTACAATGAGCAGTTCTTC | CASSQDLAGAYNEQFF
- | - | TRBJ1-2 | TRBV27 | 15 | TGTGCCAGCAGCCAGCGGGGGGGATCTTTCTATGGCTACACCTTC | CASSQRGGSFYGYTF
- | few | TRBJ2-6 | TRBV4-3 | 17 | TGCGCCAGCAGCCAAGACACAGGCGCTACTGGGGCCAACGTCCTGACTTTC | CASSQDTGATGANVLTF
TRBD2 | medium-sized | TRBJ2-3 | TRBV20-1 | 16 | TGCAGTGCCGCCGGGGCTAGCGGGAGTGCCACAGATACGCAGTATTTT | CSAAGASGSATDTQYF
- | many | TRBJ2-7 | TRBV5-6 | 15 | TGTGCCAGCAGCGAGGGGGGTCGTCTTCTTTACGAGCAGTACTTC | CASSEGGRLLYEQYF
TRBD2 | many | TRBJ2-1 | TRBV20-1 | 16 | TGCAGTGCTAGAGATCTCCAAGCGGGAGTGGAAAATGAGCAGTTCTTC | CSARDLQAGVENEQFF
- | few | TRBJ2-2 | TRBV6-5 | 15 | TGTGCCAGCAGTTACTCCCCCCTGGTAACCGGGGAGCTGTTTTTT | CASSYSPLVTGELFF